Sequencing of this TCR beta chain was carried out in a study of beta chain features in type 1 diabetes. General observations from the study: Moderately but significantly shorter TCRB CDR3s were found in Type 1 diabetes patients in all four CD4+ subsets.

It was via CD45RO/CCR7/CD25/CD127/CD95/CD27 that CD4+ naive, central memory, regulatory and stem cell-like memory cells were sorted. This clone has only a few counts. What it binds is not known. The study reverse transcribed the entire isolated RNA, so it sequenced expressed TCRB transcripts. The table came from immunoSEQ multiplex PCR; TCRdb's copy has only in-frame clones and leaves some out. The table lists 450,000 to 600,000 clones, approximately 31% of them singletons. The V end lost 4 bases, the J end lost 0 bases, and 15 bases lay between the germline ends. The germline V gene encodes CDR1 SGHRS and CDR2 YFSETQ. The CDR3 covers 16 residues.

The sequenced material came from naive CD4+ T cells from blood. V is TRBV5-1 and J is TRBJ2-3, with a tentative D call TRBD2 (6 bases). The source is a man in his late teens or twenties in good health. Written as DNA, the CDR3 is TGCGCCAGCAGCCCGGAGGGGCCGAGCAGCACAGATACGCAGTATTTT. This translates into CASSPEGPSSTDTQYF.